This T cell receptor (beta chain) comes out of a study of blood T cell repertoires in COVID-19. Study overall: From T cells, B-cell-depleted T cells, or PBMCs came the material, which was cDNA or gDNA.

The table came from immunoSEQ multiplex PCR; TCRdb's copy has only in-frame clones and leaves some out. Counted here are 86,000 or so clones, 90% to 95% occurring once; the ten biggest clones make up approximately 4.2%. A few counts support this clone. V lost 1 base to trimming and J lost 3 bases; unmatched junction nucleotides: 6. The CDR3 extends over 16 amino acids. The V gene's germline CDR1 is MGHRA and CDR2 YSYEKL. The clonotype originates from a human donor with active COVID-19. The donor label of this sample is uncertain. Sequences were obtained from peripheral blood. The rearrangement joins TRBV4-1 to TRBJ1-5; 7 nucleotides line up with TRBD1. CDR3 DNA sequence: TGCGCCAGCAGCCAAGGTAAGGGGGCGGTCAATCAGCCCCAGCATTTT. This translates into CASSQGKGAVNQPQHF.